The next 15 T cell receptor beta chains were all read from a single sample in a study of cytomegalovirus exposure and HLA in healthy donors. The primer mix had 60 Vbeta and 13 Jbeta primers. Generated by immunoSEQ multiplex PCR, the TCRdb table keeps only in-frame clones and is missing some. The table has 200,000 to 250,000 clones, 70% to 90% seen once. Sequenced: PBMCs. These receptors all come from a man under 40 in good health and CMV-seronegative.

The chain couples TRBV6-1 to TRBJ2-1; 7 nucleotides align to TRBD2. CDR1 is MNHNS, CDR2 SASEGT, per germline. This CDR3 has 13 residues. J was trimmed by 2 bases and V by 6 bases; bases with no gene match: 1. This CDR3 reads CASRAGAYNEQFF. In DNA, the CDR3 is TGTGCCAGCAGGGCGGGGGCCTACAATGAGCAGTTCTTC.

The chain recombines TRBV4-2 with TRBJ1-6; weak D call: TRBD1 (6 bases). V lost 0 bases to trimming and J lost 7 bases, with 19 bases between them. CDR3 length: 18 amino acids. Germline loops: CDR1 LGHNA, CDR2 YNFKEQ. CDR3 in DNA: TGTGCCAGCAGCCAAGATAAGGGGGGGGGAGATCGGAATTCACCCCTCCACTTT. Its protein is CASSQDKGGGDRNSPLHF.

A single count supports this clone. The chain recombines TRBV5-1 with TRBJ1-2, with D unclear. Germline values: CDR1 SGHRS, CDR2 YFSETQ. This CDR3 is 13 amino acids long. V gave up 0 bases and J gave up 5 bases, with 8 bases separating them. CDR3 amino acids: CASSLDGEYGYTF. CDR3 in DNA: TGCGCCAGCAGCTTGGACGGAGAATATGGCTACACCTTC.

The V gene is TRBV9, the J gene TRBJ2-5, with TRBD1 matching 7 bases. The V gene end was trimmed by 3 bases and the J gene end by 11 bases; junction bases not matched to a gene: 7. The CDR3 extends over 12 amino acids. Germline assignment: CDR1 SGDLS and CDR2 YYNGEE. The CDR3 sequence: CASSAPGGSQYF. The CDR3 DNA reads TGTGCCAGCAGCGCCCCAGGGGGATCACAGTACTTC.

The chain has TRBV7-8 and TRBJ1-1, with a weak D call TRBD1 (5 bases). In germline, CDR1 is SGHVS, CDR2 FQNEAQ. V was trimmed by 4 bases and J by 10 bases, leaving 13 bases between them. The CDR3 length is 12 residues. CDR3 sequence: CASSSQGSGAFF. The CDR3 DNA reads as TGTGCCAGCAGCTCCCAGGGATCTGGAGCTTTCTTT.

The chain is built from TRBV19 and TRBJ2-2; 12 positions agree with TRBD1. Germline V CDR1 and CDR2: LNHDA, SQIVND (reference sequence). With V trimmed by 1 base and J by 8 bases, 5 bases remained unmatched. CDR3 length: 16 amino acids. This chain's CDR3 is CASSIVGTGGLGELFF. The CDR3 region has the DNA TGTGCCAGTAGTATAGTCGGGACAGGGGGCCTGGGGGAGCTGTTTTTT.

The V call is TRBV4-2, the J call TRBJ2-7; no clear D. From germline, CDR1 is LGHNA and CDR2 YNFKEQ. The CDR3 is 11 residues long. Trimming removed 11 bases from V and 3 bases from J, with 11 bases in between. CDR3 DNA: TGTGCCGCTGGCACAAGCTACGAGCAGTACTTC. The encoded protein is CAAGTSYEQYF.

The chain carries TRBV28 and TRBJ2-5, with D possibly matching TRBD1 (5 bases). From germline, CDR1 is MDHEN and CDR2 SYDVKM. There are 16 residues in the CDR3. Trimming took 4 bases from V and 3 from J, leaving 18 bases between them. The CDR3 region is CASSWAEGDWEETQYF. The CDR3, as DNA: TGTGCCAGCAGTTGGGCCGAAGGGGATTGGGAAGAGACCCAGTACTTC.

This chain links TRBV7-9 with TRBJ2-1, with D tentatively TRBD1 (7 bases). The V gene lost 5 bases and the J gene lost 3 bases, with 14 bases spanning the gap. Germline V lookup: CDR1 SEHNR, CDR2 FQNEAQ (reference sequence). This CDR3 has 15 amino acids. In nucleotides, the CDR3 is TGTGCCAGCAGCCCGGAGGGACAGCTCTACAATGAGCAGTTCTTC. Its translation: CASSPEGQLYNEQFF. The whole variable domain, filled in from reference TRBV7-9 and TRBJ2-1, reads DTGVSQNPRHKITKRGQNVTFRCDPISEHNRLYWYRQTLGQGPEFLTYFQNEAQLEKSRLLSDRFSAERPKGSFSTLEIQRTEQGDSAMYLCASSPEGQLYNEQFFGPGTRLTVL.

The CDR3 DNA reads as TGCGCCAGCAGCCAAGATAGGCGAATAGGAGCGGTAGCCAAAAACATTCAGTACTTC. This codes for CASSQDRRIGAVAKNIQYF. This chain uses TRBV4-3 with TRBJ2-4; D is possibly TRBD2 (5 bases). The CDR3 length is 19 residues. V dropped 0 bases and J dropped 0 bases, with 18 bases sitting between them. Germline loops: CDR1 LGHNA, CDR2 YSLEER.

Here the CDR3 reads CASSLGGTRSYEQYF. CDR3 in DNA: TGTGCCAGCAGCTTAGGTGGGACACGATCCTACGAGCAGTACTTC. This chain connects TRBV7-9 to TRBJ2-7, with D perhaps TRBD1 (6 bases). Germline CDR1 is SEHNR and CDR2 is FQNEAQ (reference sequence). The CDR3 runs 15 residues. The V and J ends lost 1 base and 1 base respectively, with 11 bases between them.

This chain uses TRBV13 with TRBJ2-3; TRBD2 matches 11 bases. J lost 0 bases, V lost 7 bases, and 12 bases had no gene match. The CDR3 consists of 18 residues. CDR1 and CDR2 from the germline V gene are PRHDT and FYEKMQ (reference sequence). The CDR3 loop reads CASTKATSGGASTDTQYF. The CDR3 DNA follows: TGTGCCAGCACGAAAGCTACTAGCGGGGGAGCTAGCACAGATACGCAGTATTTT.

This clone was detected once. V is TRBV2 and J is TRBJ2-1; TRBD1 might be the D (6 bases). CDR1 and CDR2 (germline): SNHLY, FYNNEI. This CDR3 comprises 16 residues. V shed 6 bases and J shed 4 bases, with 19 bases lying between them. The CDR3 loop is CASRLGQTQTYNEQFF. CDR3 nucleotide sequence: TGTGCCAGCAGACTCGGACAGACACAAACTTACAATGAGCAGTTCTTC.

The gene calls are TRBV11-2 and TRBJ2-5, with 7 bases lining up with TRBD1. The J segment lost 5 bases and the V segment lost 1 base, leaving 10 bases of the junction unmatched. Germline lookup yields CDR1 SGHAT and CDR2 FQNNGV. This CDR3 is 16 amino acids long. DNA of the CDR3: TGTGCCAGCAGCTTAGCCGGACAGGCCCTCGGGGAGACCCAGTACTTC. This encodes CASSLAGQALGETQYF. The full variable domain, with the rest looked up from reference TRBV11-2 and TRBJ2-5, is EAGVAQSPRYKIIEKRQSVAFWCNPISGHATLYWYQQILGQGPKLLIQFQNNGVVDDSQLPKDRFSAERLKGVDSTLKIQPAKLEDSAVYLCASSLAGQALGETQYFGPGTRLLVL.

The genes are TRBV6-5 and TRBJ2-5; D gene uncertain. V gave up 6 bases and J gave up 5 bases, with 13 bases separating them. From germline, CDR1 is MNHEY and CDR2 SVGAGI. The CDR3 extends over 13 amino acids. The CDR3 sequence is CASRAAGWETQYF. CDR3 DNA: TGTGCCAGCAGAGCTGCAGGCTGGGAGACCCAGTACTTC.